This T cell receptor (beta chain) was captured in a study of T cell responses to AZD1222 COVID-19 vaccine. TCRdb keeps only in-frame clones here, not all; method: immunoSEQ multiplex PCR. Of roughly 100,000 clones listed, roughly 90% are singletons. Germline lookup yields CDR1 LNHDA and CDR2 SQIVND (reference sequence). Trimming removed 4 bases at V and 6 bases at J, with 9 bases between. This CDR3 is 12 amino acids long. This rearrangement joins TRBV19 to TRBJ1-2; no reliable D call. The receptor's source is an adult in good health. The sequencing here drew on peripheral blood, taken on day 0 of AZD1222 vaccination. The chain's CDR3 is CASSTTLNGYTF. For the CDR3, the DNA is TGTGCCAGTAGTACCACCTTAAATGGCTACACCTTC.